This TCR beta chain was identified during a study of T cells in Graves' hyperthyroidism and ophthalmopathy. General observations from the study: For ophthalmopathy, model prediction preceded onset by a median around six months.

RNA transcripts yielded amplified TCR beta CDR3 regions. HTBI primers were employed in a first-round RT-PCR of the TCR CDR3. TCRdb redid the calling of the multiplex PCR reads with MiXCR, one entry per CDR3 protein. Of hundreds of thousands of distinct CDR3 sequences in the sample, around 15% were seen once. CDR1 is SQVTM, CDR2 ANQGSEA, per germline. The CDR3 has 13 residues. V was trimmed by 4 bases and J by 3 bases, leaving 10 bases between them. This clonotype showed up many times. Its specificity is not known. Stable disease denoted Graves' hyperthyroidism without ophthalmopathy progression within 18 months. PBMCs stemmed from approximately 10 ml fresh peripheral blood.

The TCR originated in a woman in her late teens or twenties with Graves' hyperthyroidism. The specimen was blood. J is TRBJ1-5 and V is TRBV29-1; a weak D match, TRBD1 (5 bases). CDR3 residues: CSVVGGDNQPQHF. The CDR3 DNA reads TGCAGCGTTGTGGGAGGGGACAATCAGCCCCAGCATTTT.